This entry describes one T cell receptor beta chain. Produced via immunoSEQ multiplex PCR; TCRdb's table is partial and in-frame only. The table shows roughly 80,000 clones, with 93% occurring only once. The data belong to a study of T cell changes during pregnancy in multiple sclerosis. Germline lookup yields CDR1 KGHSH and CDR2 LQKENI. V was trimmed by 5 bases and J by 5 bases, leaving 15 bases between them. CDR3 size: 14 residues. The chain joins TRBV18 to TRBJ1-1; perhaps TRBD1 as D (6 bases). Source: peripheral blood, taken in the second trimester of pregnancy. This receptor was obtained from a female donor with multiple sclerosis, enrolled in a pregnancy study. The CDR3 loop is CASSRGILRTEAFF. CDR3 nucleotide sequence: TGTGCCAGCTCAAGGGGGATCTTGAGGACTGAAGCTTTCTTT. Looking up the rest from reference TRBV18 and TRBJ1-1 gives the full variable domain: NAGVMQNPRHLVRRRGQEARLRCSPMKGHSHVYWYRQLPEEGLKFMVYLQKENIIDESGMPKERFSAEFPKEGPSILRIQQVVRGDSAAYFCASSRGILRTEAFFGQGTRLTVV.